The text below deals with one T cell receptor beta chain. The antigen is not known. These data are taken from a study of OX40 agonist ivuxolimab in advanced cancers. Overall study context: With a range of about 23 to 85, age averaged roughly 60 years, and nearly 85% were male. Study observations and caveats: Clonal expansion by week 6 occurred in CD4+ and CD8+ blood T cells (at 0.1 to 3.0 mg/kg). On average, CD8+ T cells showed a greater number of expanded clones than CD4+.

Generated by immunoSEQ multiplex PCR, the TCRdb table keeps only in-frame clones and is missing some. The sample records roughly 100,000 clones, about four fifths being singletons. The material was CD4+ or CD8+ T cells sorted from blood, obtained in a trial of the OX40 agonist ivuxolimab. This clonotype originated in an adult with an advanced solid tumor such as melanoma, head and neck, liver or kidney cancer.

The CDR3 protein is CASSLALVAGAVAKNIQYF. Here the CDR3 DNA reads TGTGCCAGCAGCTTAGCCCTGGTGGCAGGAGCGGTAGCCAAAAACATTCAGTACTTC. The rearrangement uses TRBV11-3 and TRBJ2-4; possible D gene TRBD2, 5 bases. Trimming left V 1 base short and J 0 bases short, with 19 bases between. Germline CDR1 is SGHNT and CDR2 is YENEEA. The CDR3 covers 19 residues.